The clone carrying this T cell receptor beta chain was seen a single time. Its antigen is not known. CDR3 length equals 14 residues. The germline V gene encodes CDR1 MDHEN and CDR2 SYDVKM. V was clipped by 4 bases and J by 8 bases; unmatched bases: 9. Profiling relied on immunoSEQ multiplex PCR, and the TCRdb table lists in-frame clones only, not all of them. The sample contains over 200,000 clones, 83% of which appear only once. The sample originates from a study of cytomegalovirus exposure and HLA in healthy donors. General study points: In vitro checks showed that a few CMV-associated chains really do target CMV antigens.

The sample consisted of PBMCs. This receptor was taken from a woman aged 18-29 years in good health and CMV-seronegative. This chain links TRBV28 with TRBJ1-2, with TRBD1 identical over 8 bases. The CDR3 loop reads CASSSGQGIGGYTF. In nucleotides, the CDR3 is TGTGCCAGCAGTTCCGGACAGGGAATAGGGGGCTACACCTTC.